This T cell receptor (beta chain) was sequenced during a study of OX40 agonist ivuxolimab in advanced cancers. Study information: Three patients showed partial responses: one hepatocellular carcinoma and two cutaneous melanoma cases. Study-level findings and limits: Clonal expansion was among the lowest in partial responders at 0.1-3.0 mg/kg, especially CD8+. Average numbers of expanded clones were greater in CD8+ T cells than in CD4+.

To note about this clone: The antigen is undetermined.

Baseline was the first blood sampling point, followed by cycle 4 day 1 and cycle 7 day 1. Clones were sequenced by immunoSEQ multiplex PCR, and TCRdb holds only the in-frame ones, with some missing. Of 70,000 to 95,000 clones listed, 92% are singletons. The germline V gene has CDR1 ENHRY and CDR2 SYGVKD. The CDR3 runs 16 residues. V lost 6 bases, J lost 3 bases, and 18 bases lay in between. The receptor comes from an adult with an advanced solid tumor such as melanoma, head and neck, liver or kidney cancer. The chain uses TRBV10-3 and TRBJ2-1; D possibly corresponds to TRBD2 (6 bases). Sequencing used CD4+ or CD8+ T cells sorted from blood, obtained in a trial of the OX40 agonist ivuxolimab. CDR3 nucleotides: TGTGCCATCAGCCAACCCGCGGGACTGGACTACAATGAGCAGTTCTTC. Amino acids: CAISQPAGLDYNEQFF.